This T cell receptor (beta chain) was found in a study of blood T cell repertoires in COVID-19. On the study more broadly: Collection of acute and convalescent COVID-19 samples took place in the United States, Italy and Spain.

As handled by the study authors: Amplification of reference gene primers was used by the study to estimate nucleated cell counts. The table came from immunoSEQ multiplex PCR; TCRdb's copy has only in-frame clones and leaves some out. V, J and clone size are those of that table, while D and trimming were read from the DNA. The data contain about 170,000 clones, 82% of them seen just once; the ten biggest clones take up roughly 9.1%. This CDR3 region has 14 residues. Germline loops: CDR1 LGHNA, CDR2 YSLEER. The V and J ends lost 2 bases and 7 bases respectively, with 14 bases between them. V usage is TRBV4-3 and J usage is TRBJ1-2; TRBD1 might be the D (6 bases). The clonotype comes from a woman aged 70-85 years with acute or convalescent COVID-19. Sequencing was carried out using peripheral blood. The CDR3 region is CASSQRDRLGGYTF. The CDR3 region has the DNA TGCGCCAGCAGCCAACGAGACAGGTTAGGTGGCTACACCTTC.